This is a list of T cell receptor beta chains from one sample in a study of early T cells in non-severe SARS-CoV-2 infection. TCRdb redid the calling of the 5' RACE reads with MiXCR, one entry per CDR3 protein. Of roughly 55,000 distinct CDR3 sequences listed, 15% are singletons. Sequenced material: whole blood, taken at baseline. The receptors derive from an adult who was a healthcare worker with PCR-confirmed SARS-CoV-2 infection or an uninfected control (not recorded which). Each CDR3 is given with its conserved first and last residue. A D gene is named only where the DNA matches it firmly. Some rows mark clone size as missing; the rest say once, few, many or name a class of expanded clone.

V	size	D	J	DNA	CDR3
TRBV7-9	many	-	TRBJ2-3	TGTGCCAGCAGCTTAGGGAGCACAGATACGCAGTATTTT	CASSLGSTDTQYF
TRBV19	-	-	TRBJ2-1	TGTGCCACGACGAGCTCCTACAATGAGCAGTTCTTC	CATTSSYNEQFF
TRBV11-2	-	TRBD1	TRBJ2-4	TGTGCCAGCAGCCCGGGGACAGAAAACATTCAGTACTTC	CASSPGTENIQYF
TRBV29-1	-	TRBD1	TRBJ2-7	TGCAGCGTCGAGGGGGCCACCTACGAGCAGTACTTC	CSVEGATYEQYF
TRBV9	-	TRBD1	TRBJ2-7	TGTGCCAGCAGCGCAAGACAGGGGGCTAAAGAGCAGTACTTC	CASSARQGAKEQYF
TRBV6-6	many	TRBD1	TRBJ1-2	TGTGCCAGCGAGGGGGCGGATGGCTACACCTTC	CASEGADGYTF
TRBV2	many	TRBD1	TRBJ1-2	TGTGCCAGTTCCGGGACAGACTATGGCTACACCTTC	CASSGTDYGYTF
TRBV4-1	few	-	TRBJ2-3	TGCGCCAGCAGCCAAGTATCACAGACCACAGATACGCAGTATTTT	CASSQVSQTTDTQYF
TRBV27	-	-	TRBJ1-1	TGTGCCAGCATTTCCTTATCGGCAGGGAACACGAACACTGAAGCTTTCTTT	CASISLSAGNTNTEAFF
TRBV6-5	few	TRBD1	TRBJ2-3	TGTGCCAGCAGCCACGGACAGGGGTTATGGATTGCAGATACGCAGTATTTT	CASSHGQGLWIADTQYF
TRBV7-8	-	-	TRBJ2-1	TGTGCCAGCAGCTTACCGGACCTCCGGGGGCAGTTCTTC	CASSLPDLRGQFF
TRBV7-9	once	-	TRBJ1-4	TGTGCCAGCAGCCTAGACCGGGGTCGGAATGAAAAACTGTTTTTT	CASSLDRGRNEKLFF
TRBV7-2	many	TRBD2	TRBJ2-2	TGTGCCAGCAGCTGGACTAGCGCGAACACCGGGGAGCTGTTTTTT	CASSWTSANTGELFF
TRBV20-1	few	TRBD2	TRBJ2-7	TGCAGTGCTAGCTACTCGACTAGCGGGGGTCACGAGCAGTACTTC	CSASYSTSGGHEQYF
TRBV19	many	TRBD1	TRBJ2-1	TGTGCCAGTAGTAGGACAGGTTGGAATGAGCAGTTCTTC	CASSRTGWNEQFF
TRBV20-1	few	-	TRBJ1-5	TGCAGTGCTAGCTTAGGCGTGGTTCAGCCCCAGCATTTT	CSASLGVVQPQHF
TRBV27	once	-	TRBJ2-3	TGTGCCAGCAGTCCCTGGTTTGACACGCAGTATTTT	CASSPWFDTQYF
TRBV9	-	TRBD2	TRBJ2-2	TGTGCCAGCAGTGAGTCAGCGGGGCCGTTAGTCGGGGAGCTGTTTTTT	CASSESAGPLVGELFF